This TCR beta chain was retrieved from a study of blood T cell repertoires in COVID-19. Participants, about 18 to 100 years old, spanned fewer than 30 US areas. This table comes from immunoSEQ multiplex PCR, and its TCRdb copy is limited to in-frame clones, with some not included. The table has 110,000 to 150,000 clones, around 80% seen once; the top ten hold 1.5% to 2%. The specimen was PBMCs or T cells enriched from blood (not recorded which). The clonotype originates from a woman aged 18-29 years who had been exposed to COVID-19.

The chain's CDR3 is CASSPYTSAPSYNEQFF. CDR3 sequence (DNA): TGCGCCAGCAGCCCCTATACTAGCGCGCCCTCCTACAATGAGCAGTTCTTC. The rearrangement uses TRBV4-1 and TRBJ2-1; 7 bases fit TRBD2. The J segment lost 0 bases and the V segment lost 4 bases, leaving 9 bases of the junction unmatched. The CDR3 totals 17 residues. The germline V gene encodes CDR1 MGHRA and CDR2 YSYEKL.